This passage covers 19 T cell receptor beta chains from one sample sequenced in a study of blood T cells in healthy people across ages. Together with a sample-barcoded 5' primer, a J-beta primer mix was included in a second PCR lasting about 7 to 11 cycles. TCRdb reanalysed the 5' RACE reads using MiXCR and keeps one entry per CDR3 protein. The repertoire consists of about 1,400,000 distinct CDR3 sequences, with 35% to 45% occurring once and the leading ten covering 7.9%. Sequencing was performed on blood. The receptors stem from a young woman in good health.

This chain links TRBV6-1 with TRBJ2-1; D is uncertain. The ends were cut back, 8 bases at V and 11 bases at J, with 10 bases in the middle. Per the germline V gene, CDR1 is MNHNS and CDR2 is SASEGT. The CDR3 is 10 residues long. The CDR3 DNA reads TGTGCCAGCCTGCGCCATAAGCAGTTCTTC. Amino acids: CASLRHKQFF.

This clonotype was counted a few times. V and J are TRBV5-6 and TRBJ1-5, with D perhaps TRBD1 (6 bases). V lost 4 bases, J lost 2 bases, and 16 bases lay in between. This CDR3 has 16 residues. CDR1 is SGHDT and CDR2 is YYEEEE in the germline V gene. In nucleotides, the CDR3 is TGTGCCAGCAGCCACAGACAGGCGGGGGGCAATCAGCCCCAGCATTTT. Translation gives CASSHRQAGGNQPQHF.

This CDR3 reads CSARPTGSSYEQYF. CDR3 bases: TGCAGTGCTAGACCCACGGGGTCCTCCTACGAGCAGTACTTC. This chain joins TRBV20-1 and TRBJ2-7; possibly TRBD2 for D (5 bases). The CDR3 runs 14 residues. The germline V and J ends were trimmed by 2 bases and 0 bases, with 11 bases remaining between them. Germline loops: CDR1 DFQATT, CDR2 SNEGSKA (reference sequence).

The V gene is TRBV20-1, the J gene TRBJ1-1, with D uncertain. Germline V gene sequence: CDR1 DFQATT, CDR2 SNEGSKA (reference sequence). This CDR3 has 14 amino acids. Trimming removed 3 bases from V and 2 bases from J, with 13 bases in between. CDR3 protein: CSARVGLRNTEAFF. The CDR3 DNA is TGCAGTGCTAGGGTAGGACTCCGAAACACTGAAGCTTTCTTT.

As concerns this clonotype: The CDR3 end shows no conserved phenylalanine or tryptophan, and so a read error is likely. The chain is built from TRBV3-1 and TRBJ2-1, with a possible D match to TRBD2 (6 bases). V dropped 0 bases and J dropped 10 bases, with 16 bases sitting between them. The CDR3 is made up of 15 amino acids. Germline-derived CDR1 and CDR2 are LGHDT and YNNKEL (reference sequence). For the CDR3, the DNA is TGTGCCAGCAGCCAAGATCAGGGAGGTAACTACGAGCAGTTCTTA. This gives the protein CASSQDQGGNYEQFL.

The chain recombines TRBV9 with TRBJ2-5; the D is unclear. V was cut by 3 bases and J by 5 bases, with 11 bases left in between. The germline V gene encodes CDR1 SGDLS and CDR2 YYNGEE. This CDR3 region has 13 residues. CDR3 in amino acids: CASSASAGETQYF. The CDR3 region has the DNA TGTGCCAGCAGCGCCAGCGCCGGGGAGACCCAGTACTTC.

This clonotype has a handful of counts. The rearrangement joins TRBV9 to TRBJ2-5, with D possibly TRBD1 on 6 matching bases. Germline V lookup: CDR1 SGDLS, CDR2 YYNGEE. This CDR3 spans 16 amino acids. V was shortened by 0 bases and J by 2 bases, with 14 bases between the two germline ends. DNA for the CDR3: TGTGCCAGCAGCGTAGCTACATGGACAGAACAAGAGACCCAGTACTTC. Translated, it gives CASSVATWTEQETQYF.

This chain connects TRBV10-3 to TRBJ2-1; 14 bases line up with TRBD2. The length of the CDR3 is 15 residues. CDR1 and CDR2 (germline): ENHRY, SYGVKD. Trimming took 6 bases from V and 6 from J; bases not matched to a gene: 4. The CDR3 bases are TGTGCCATCAGGGAGACTAGCGGGAGGGCCAATGAGCAGTTCTTC. Its translation is CAIRETSGRANEQFF.

The V and J genes are TRBV6-6 and TRBJ2-3; D assignment may be TRBD1 or TRBD2 (5 bases each). V lost 0 bases and J lost 5, with 12 bases in between. Per germline, CDR1 MNHNY and CDR2 SVGAGI (reference sequence). CDR3 length: 15 residues. The CDR3 region is CASSYSPRDQDTQYF. The CDR3 DNA reads as TGTGCCAGCAGTTACTCCCCCCGGGACCAAGATACGCAGTATTTT.

The J gene is TRBJ2-3, the V gene TRBV7-9, with D perhaps TRBD2 (5 bases). Germline CDR1 is SEHNR and CDR2 is FQNEAQ (reference sequence). The CDR3 loop spans 15 amino acids. The ends were cut back, 0 bases at V and 3 bases at J, with 10 bases in the middle. The chain's CDR3 is CASSLARRRTDTQYF. The CDR3 nucleotides read TGTGCCAGCAGCTTAGCGCGTAGGAGGACAGATACGCAGTATTTT.

This clonotype has just a few counts. The J gene is TRBJ1-1, the V gene TRBV29-1; D call uncertain. Trimming left V 4 bases short and J 2 bases short, with 14 bases between. Germline V gene data show CDR1 as SQVTM and CDR2 as ANQGSEA. This CDR3 spans 14 amino acids. The CDR3 DNA reads as TGCAGCGTTGTCCCCAAGCTTTCAAACACTGAAGCTTTCTTT. Its translation: CSVVPKLSNTEAFF.

There are a few counts of this clonotype. The J gene is TRBJ2-2, the V gene TRBV4-2, with TRBD2 matching 11 bases. Germline CDR1 reads LGHNA; CDR2 reads YNFKEQ. J lost 3 bases, V lost 7 bases, and 10 bases had no gene match. The CDR3 runs 17 residues. The DNA of the CDR3 is TGTGCCAGCACCGAACGTACTAGCGGGAGTCACACCGGGGAGCTGTTTTTT. The encoded protein is CASTERTSGSHTGELFF.

The chain links TRBV9 to TRBJ2-7; D gene uncertain. Trimming left V 0 bases short and J 4 bases short, with 14 bases between. Germline V gene sequence: CDR1 SGDLS, CDR2 YYNGEE. The length of the CDR3 is 15 residues. CDR3 bases: TGTGCCAGCAGCGTAGGTGCGGCAGAAGAGTACGAGCAGTACTTC. Its translation: CASSVGAAEEYEQYF.

V gene TRBV7-9 combines with J gene TRBJ2-7; TRBD2 matches 12 bases. TRBJ2-5 explains the end of the DNA better; the J call may be wrong. Germline CDR1 is SEHNR and CDR2 is FQNEAQ (reference sequence). CDR3 length equals 15 residues. The CDR3 coding sequence is TGTGCCAGCAGCAAGGGGACTAGCGGGCATGAGACCCAGTACTTC. Translating gives CASSKGTSGHETQYF.

This clonotype was counted between two and nine times. J is TRBJ2-6 and V is TRBV10-1; D not resolved. Germline V gives CDR1 WNHNN, CDR2 SYGVQD (reference sequence). Trimming took 0 bases from V and 2 from J, leaving 11 bases between them. The CDR3 is 17 residues long. CDR3 DNA sequence: TGCGCCAGCAGTGAGTCGAGTCCGGTCCCTGGGGCCAACGTCCTGACTTTC. It specifies CASSESSPVPGANVLTF.

DNA for the CDR3: TGTGCCAGCAGCTTTACGGGGGTGGATGGCTACACCTTC. Encoded protein: CASSFTGVDGYTF. This chain joins TRBV7-9 and TRBJ1-2; D may be TRBD1 (5 bases). This CDR3 has 13 amino acids. V was shortened by 3 bases and J by 6 bases, with 11 bases between the two germline ends. Germline values: CDR1 SEHNR, CDR2 FQNEAQ (reference sequence).

The sample holds one count of this clonotype. V is TRBV20-1 and J is TRBJ2-1; no reliable D call. The germline V gene has CDR1 DFQATT and CDR2 SNEGSKA (reference sequence). The CDR3 has 14 amino acids. V lost 1 base, J lost 7 bases, and 14 bases lay in between. The CDR3 region is CSARGTRRLNEQFF. In nucleotides, the CDR3 is TGCAGTGCTAGAGGCACAAGACGTCTAAATGAGCAGTTCTTC.

This clonotype is a singleton in its sample. The rearrangement joins TRBV7-2 to TRBJ2-1; 10 nucleotides agree with TRBD2. The CDR3 consists of 18 residues. Unmatched junction bases numbered 13, after V lost 1 base and J lost 7 bases. The germline gives CDR1 SGHTA, CDR2 FQGNSA. As DNA, the CDR3 is TGTGCCAGCAGCTTAGGGCTAGCGGGAGATATTGCTGCGAATGAGCAGTTCTTC. This sequence encodes CASSLGLAGDIAANEQFF.

V usage is TRBV23-1 and J usage is TRBJ1-1; no clear D. TRBV23-1 is marked as an open reading frame, function uncertain. This CDR3 region has 19 residues. V was clipped by 0 bases and J by 1 base, with 21 bases between them. The CDR3 spells CASSQSTWQFCSQNTEAFF. CDR3 bases: TGCGCCAGCAGTCAATCGACCTGGCAGTTTTGTTCCCAGAACACTGAAGCTTTCTTT.